These T cell receptor beta chains were read from a single sample in a study of T cell changes during pregnancy in multiple sclerosis. TCRdb's copy holds only in-frame clones and misses some; the assay was immunoSEQ multiplex PCR. The data hold about 69,000 clones, with roughly nine tenths observed a single time. The material was CD4+ T cells from peripheral blood mononuclear cells, obtained in the third trimester of pregnancy. The receptors stem from a female donor in good health, enrolled as a control in a pregnancy study. CDR3s include the opening cysteine and the closing phenylalanine or tryptophan. The D gene is left open where the match is weak. Size is stated for part of the rows, as once, few or many counts, or as a class when the clone is expanded.

d_call clone_size j_call v_call cdr3_aa cdr3_nt
TRBD1 NA TRBJ2-7 TRBV7-3 CASSRDRNYEQYF TGTGCCAGCAGCCGGGACAGAAACTACGAGCAGTACTTC
TRBD1 NA TRBJ2-3 TRBV13 CASSLRIGTGAPDTQYF TGTGCCAGCAGCTTAAGGATAGGGACAGGGGCCCCGGATACGCAGTATTTT
TRBD1 NA TRBJ2-2 TRBV2 CASTGRGLRENTGELFF TGTGCCAGCACCGGCAGGGGGTTAAGGGAAAACACCGGGGAGCTGTTTTTT
NA NA TRBJ2-4 TRBV15 CATSRARGAPNIQYF TGTGCCACCAGCAGAGCTCGTGGGGCTCCAAACATTCAGTACTTC
NA once TRBJ2-7 TRBV6-6 CASSAGLVAQYF TGTGCCAGCAGTGCCGGTCTGGTAGCGCAGTACTTC
TRBD1 NA TRBJ1-2 TRBV7-2 CASSLSLGQGVGGYTF TGTGCCAGCAGCTTATCCCTCGGACAGGGGGTAGGTGGCTACACCTTC
NA NA TRBJ2-7 TRBV11-2 CASSPGDPGVKQYF TGTGCCAGCAGCCCCGGGGACCCGGGGGTGAAGCAGTACTTC
NA once TRBJ2-7 TRBV6-5 CASSYSSGGRYEQYF TGTGCCAGCAGTTACTCGAGTGGAGGGAGGTACGAGCAGTACTTC
TRBD1 few TRBJ1-5 TRBV30 CAWSTGQGNQPQHF TGTGCCTGGAGCACGGGACAGGGGAATCAGCCCCAGCATTTT
TRBD2 NA TRBJ2-7 TRBV9 CASSSRLAGGYEQYF TGTGCCAGCAGCTCCAGACTAGCGGGGGGTTACGAGCAGTACTTC
TRBD1 NA TRBJ1-2 TRBV7-9 CASTRTGDSNGYTF TGTGCCAGCACCCGGACAGGGGATTCTAATGGCTACACCTTC
NA NA TRBJ2-5 TRBV5-4 CASSFLLEKETQYF TGTGCCAGCAGCTTTCTACTAGAGAAAGAGACCCAGTACTTC
NA NA TRBJ2-3 TRBV11-2 CASSLNRITDTQYF TGTGCCAGCAGCCTGAACAGAATCACAGATACGCAGTATTTT
TRBD2 NA TRBJ2-3 TRBV7-2 CASSLVGTSGGGDTQYF TGTGCCAGCAGCTTAGTGGGGACTAGCGGGGGAGGAGATACGCAGTATTTT
NA NA TRBJ1-3 TRBV7-2 CASSLAAGSGNTIYF TGTGCCAGCAGCTTAGCAGCAGGGTCGGGAAACACCATATATTTT
TRBD1 NA TRBJ1-6 TRBV9 CASSVDRGLNSPLHF TGTGCCAGCAGCGTAGACAGGGGGCTGAATTCACCCCTCCACTTT
TRBD2 NA TRBJ2-5 TRBV29-1 CSVGTGGETQYF TGCAGCGTTGGAACGGGAGGAGAGACCCAGTACTTC
TRBD1 NA TRBJ1-2 TRBV15 CATSTQGQGPTYNYGYTF TGTGCCACCAGCACTCAAGGACAGGGACCTACCTATAACTATGGCTACACCTTC
TRBD1 NA TRBJ1-2 TRBV11-3 CASRMDKTGGPTF TGTGCCAGCAGGATGGACAAGACAGGGGGGCCAACCTTC
TRBD2 NA TRBJ2-3 TRBV30 CAWGLGRVRDTQYF TGTGCCTGGGGACTAGGTCGGGTAAGGGATACGCAGTATTTT
TRBD1 NA TRBJ2-1 TRBV19 CASSRVGTVYNEQFF TGTGCCAGTAGTCGCGTTGGGACAGTCTACAATGAGCAGTTCTTC
NA NA TRBJ1-3 TRBV7-6 CASSLAQRGLTGNTIYF TGTGCCAGCAGCTTAGCGCAGAGAGGGCTTACTGGAAACACCATATATTTT
NA once TRBJ1-1 TRBV14 CASSQASTEAFF TGTGCCAGCAGCCAAGCGAGCACTGAAGCTTTCTTT
TRBD1 NA TRBJ2-7 TRBV30 CAWSGDREISGEQYF TGTGCCTGGAGTGGGGACAGGGAGATCTCTGGCGAGCAGTACTTC
TRBD1 once TRBJ1-4 TRBV5-4 CASSLALGQGPNEKLFF TGTGCCAGCAGCTTGGCCCTCGGACAGGGCCCGAATGAAAAACTGTTTTTT
NA NA TRBJ2-3 TRBV4-3 CASSQDLTFPSDTQYF TGCGCCAGCAGCCAAGATTTGACTTTCCCCTCAGATACGCAGTATTTT
NA once TRBJ1-6 TRBV9 CASSLYRSSYNSPLHF TGTGCCAGCAGTCTCTACAGGAGCTCCTATAATTCACCCCTCCACTTT
NA few TRBJ1-1 TRBV10-3 CAISEGRTIAFF TGTGCCATCAGTGAGGGTCGGACTATAGCTTTCTTT
TRBD1 NA TRBJ1-6 TRBV2 CASGFGQGENSPLHF TGTGCCAGCGGGTTCGGACAGGGGGAAAATTCACCCCTCCACTTT
TRBD1 NA TRBJ1-1 TRBV12-5 CASGLEQGFTEAFF TGTGCTAGTGGTTTGGAACAGGGGTTTACTGAAGCTTTCTTT
TRBD2 NA TRBJ2-5 TRBV15 CATSRDHGGETQYF TGTGCCACCAGCAGAGATCACGGGGGGGAGACCCAGTACTTC
NA once TRBJ2-5 TRBV2 CASSQYTTQETQYF TGTGCCAGCAGCCAATACACCACCCAAGAGACCCAGTACTTC
NA NA TRBJ1-6 TRBV5-1 CASSFGRGGDFGSYNSPLHF TGCGCCAGCAGCTTCGGTCGGGGGGGCGATTTTGGCTCCTATAATTCACCCCTCCACTTT
TRBD1 NA TRBJ1-1 TRBV19 CASSSFIGTVNTEAFF TGTGCCAGTAGCTCATTTATCGGGACAGTGAACACTGAAGCTTTCTTT
NA once TRBJ2-7 TRBV19 CASSSHRGGLTYEQYF TGTGCCAGTAGTTCCCACCGGGGAGGATTAACCTACGAGCAGTACTTC
NA NA TRBJ1-2 TRBV15 CATSRDRSRVGYGYTF TGTGCCACCAGCAGAGATAGGAGCAGGGTTGGCTATGGCTACACCTTC
NA NA TRBJ1-1 TRBV11-3 CASSLSVTEAFF TGTGCCAGCAGCTTGTCTGTCACTGAAGCTTTCTTT
TRBD1 once TRBJ1-6 TRBV10-3 CAISELFGQVTNSPLHF TGTGCCATCAGTGAGTTATTCGGACAGGTGACCAATTCACCCCTCCACTTT
TRBD2 NA TRBJ2-4 TRBV19 CASSLRGDIQYF TGTGCCAGTAGTCTCCGGGGGGACATTCAGTACTTC
TRBD1 NA TRBJ2-5 TRBV7-2 CASSYRGVETQYF TGTGCCAGCAGCTACAGGGGTGTGGAGACCCAGTACTTC
TRBD1 NA TRBJ1-1 TRBV11-1 CASSFGRWDRVKRSTEAFF TGTGCCAGCAGCTTCGGTCGCTGGGACAGGGTAAAACGGAGCACTGAAGCTTTCTTT
TRBD1 NA TRBJ1-3 TRBV2 CASSGDRGNGGNTIYF TGTGCCAGCAGTGGGGACAGGGGAAACGGTGGAAACACCATATATTTT
NA NA TRBJ1-1 TRBV19 CASSIVGQYMGTEAFF TGTGCCAGTAGTATTGTTGGACAGTATATGGGAACTGAAGCTTTCTTT